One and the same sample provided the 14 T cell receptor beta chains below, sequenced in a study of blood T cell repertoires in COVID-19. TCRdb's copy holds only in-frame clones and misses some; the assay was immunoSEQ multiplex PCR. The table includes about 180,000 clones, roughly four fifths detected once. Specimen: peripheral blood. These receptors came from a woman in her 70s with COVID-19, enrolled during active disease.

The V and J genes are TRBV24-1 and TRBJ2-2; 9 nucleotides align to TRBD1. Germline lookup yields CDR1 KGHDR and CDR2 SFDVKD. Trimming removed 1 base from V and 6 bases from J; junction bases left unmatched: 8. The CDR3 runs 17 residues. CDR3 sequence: CATSDLRTGDKPGELFF. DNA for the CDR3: TGTGCCACCAGTGATTTAAGGACAGGGGATAAGCCCGGGGAGCTGTTTTTT.

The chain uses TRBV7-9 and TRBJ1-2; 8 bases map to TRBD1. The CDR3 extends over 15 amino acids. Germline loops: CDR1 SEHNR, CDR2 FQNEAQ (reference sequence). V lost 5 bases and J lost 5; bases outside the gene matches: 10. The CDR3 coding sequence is TGTGCCAGCAGCCCACCTGGACAGGGAGGGTATGGCTACACCTTC. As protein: CASSPPGQGGYGYTF.

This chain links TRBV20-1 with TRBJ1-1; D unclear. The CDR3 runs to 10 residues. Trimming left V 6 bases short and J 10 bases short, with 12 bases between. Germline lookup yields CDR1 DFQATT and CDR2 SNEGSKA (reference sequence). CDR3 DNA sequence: TGCAGTGCGCCTCAACGGGGAGCTTTCTTT. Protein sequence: CSAPQRGAFF.

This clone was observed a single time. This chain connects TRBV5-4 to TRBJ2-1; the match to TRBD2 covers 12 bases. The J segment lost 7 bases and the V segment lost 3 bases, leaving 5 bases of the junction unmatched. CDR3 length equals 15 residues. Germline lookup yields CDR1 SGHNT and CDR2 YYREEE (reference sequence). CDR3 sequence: CASSSTSGRINEQFF. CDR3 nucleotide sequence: TGTGCCAGCAGCTCGACTAGCGGGAGAATAAATGAGCAGTTCTTC.

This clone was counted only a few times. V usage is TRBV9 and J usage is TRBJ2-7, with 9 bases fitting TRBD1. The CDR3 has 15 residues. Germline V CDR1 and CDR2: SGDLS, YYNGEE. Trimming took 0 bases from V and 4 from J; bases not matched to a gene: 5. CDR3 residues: CASSVEGTGKYEQYF. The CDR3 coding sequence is TGTGCCAGCAGCGTAGAAGGGACAGGGAAATACGAGCAGTACTTC.

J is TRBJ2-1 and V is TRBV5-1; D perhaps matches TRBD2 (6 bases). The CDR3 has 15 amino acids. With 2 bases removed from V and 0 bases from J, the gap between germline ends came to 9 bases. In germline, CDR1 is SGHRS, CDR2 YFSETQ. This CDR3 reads CASSFSGFSYNEQFF. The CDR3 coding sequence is TGCGCCAGCAGCTTTAGCGGATTCTCCTACAATGAGCAGTTCTTC.

CDR3 in DNA: TGTGCCAGCAGTTTAGGTACAGACTATGGCTACACCTTC. Translation: CASSLGTDYGYTF. The genes are TRBV28 and TRBJ1-2; D remains ambiguous. The CDR3 totals 13 residues. Trimming took 2 bases from V and 3 from J, leaving 7 bases between them. The germline V gene encodes CDR1 MDHEN and CDR2 SYDVKM.

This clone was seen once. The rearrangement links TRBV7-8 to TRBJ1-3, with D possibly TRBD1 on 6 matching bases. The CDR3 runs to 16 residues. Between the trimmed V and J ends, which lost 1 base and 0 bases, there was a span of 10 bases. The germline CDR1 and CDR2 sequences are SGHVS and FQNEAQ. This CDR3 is CASSLGGRGSGNTIYF. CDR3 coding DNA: TGTGCCAGCAGCTTAGGCGGCAGGGGCTCTGGAAACACCATATATTTT.

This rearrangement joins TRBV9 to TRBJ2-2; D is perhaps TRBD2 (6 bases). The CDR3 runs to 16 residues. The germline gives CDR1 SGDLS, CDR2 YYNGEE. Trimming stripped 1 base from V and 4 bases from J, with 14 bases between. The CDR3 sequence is CASSVRLRGSTGELFF. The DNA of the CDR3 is TGTGCCAGCAGCGTAAGGCTCCGGGGGAGCACCGGGGAGCTGTTTTTT.

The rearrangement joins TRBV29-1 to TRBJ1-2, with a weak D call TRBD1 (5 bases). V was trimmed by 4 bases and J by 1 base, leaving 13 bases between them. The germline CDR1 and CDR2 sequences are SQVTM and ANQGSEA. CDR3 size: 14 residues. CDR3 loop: CSVGGVGGNYGYTF. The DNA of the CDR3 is TGCAGCGTTGGTGGGGTCGGGGGTAACTATGGCTACACCTTC.

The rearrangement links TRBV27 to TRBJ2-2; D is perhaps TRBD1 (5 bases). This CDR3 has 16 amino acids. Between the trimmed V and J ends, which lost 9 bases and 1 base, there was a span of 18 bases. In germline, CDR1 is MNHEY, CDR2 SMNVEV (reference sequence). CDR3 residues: CASKRKGNLNTGELFF. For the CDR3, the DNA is TGTGCCAGTAAAAGAAAGGGGAACCTGAACACCGGGGAGCTGTTTTTT.

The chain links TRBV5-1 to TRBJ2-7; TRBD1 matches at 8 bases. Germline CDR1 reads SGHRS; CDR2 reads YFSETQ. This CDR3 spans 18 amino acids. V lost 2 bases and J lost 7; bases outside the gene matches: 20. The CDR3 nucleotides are TGCGCCAGCAGCTTTACGTTTTTATCCCGGGACAGGCACCAAGAGCAGTACTTC. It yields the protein CASSFTFLSRDRHQEQYF.

The CDR3 sequence is CASNPPGSSNQPQHF. CDR3 DNA sequence: TGTGCCAGCAATCCACCCGGGTCGAGCAATCAGCCCCAGCATTTT. The chain links TRBV6-5 to TRBJ1-5; D unresolved. The CDR3 is 15 residues long. Germline V gene sequence: CDR1 MNHEY, CDR2 SVGAGI. Deletions cut 7 bases from V and 1 base from J, with 14 bases between.

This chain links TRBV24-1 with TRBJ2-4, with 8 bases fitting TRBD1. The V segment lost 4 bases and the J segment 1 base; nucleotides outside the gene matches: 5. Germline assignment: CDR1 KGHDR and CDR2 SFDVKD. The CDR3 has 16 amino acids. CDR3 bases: TGTGCCACCAGTGAGACTCGACAGGGGGCCAAAAACATTCAGTACTTC. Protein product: CATSETRQGAKNIQYF.